The T cell receptor beta chain under discussion was sequenced for a study of cytomegalovirus exposure and HLA in healthy donors. PCR primers comprised 60 Vbeta and 13 Jbeta primers. Produced via immunoSEQ multiplex PCR; TCRdb's table is partial and in-frame only. The top ten clones hold about 2.2% of a sample with 150,000 to 200,000 clones, approximately 79% of them seen once. The CDR3 covers 16 residues. Germline assignment: CDR1 MGHRA and CDR2 YSYEKL. V was clipped by 0 bases and J by 1 base, with 12 bases between them. The J gene is TRBJ1-1, the V gene TRBV4-1; tentative D call: TRBD1 (6 bases). The source of this sequence is a male donor in good health and CMV-seronegative. What was sequenced was PBMCs. DNA for the CDR3: TGCGCCAGCAGCCAAGATATTGGCAGGGGGAACACTGAAGCTTTCTTT. This sequence encodes CASSQDIGRGNTEAFF.